The 20 T cell receptor beta chains presented below share a single source sample, sequenced in a study of long-term antiretroviral therapy in people with HIV. Run at survey level, the immunoSEQ assay was version v3.0. Profiled with immunoSEQ multiplex PCR; TCRdb holds only in-frame clones, not every one. The sample yields about 29,000 clones, 95% seen once. The sample here was unsorted PBMCs, taken 5.3 years after starting antiretroviral therapy. The source of these receptors is a man aged 25 to 45 with HIV.

V usage is TRBV2 and J usage is TRBJ1-1, with D possibly matching TRBD1 (6 bases). CDR3 length: 13 amino acids. Germline-derived CDR1 and CDR2 are SNHLY and FYNNEI. The V end lost 6 bases, the J end lost 1 base, and 9 bases lay between the germline ends. DNA for the CDR3: TGTGCCAGCAGGTCACAGGGGAACACTGAAGCTTTCTTT. Translated: CASRSQGNTEAFF.

This clone was detected once. CDR3 region: CATHWDRSNQPQHF. The CDR3 DNA follows: TGTGCCACCCATTGGGACAGGAGCAATCAGCCCCAGCATTTT. The J gene is TRBJ1-5, the V gene TRBV28; 8 nucleotides align to TRBD1. V lost 10 bases, J lost 1 base, and 6 bases stayed unmatched. Germline V gives CDR1 MDHEN, CDR2 SYDVKM. The CDR3 is 14 amino acids.

V gene TRBV9 combines with J gene TRBJ1-2; D is unresolved. Germline assignment: CDR1 SGDLS and CDR2 YYNGEE. V was pared by 0 bases and J by 0 bases, with 12 bases between. The CDR3 spans 16 residues. CDR3 amino acids: CASSVELGEANYGYTF. DNA for the CDR3: TGTGCCAGCAGCGTAGAGTTAGGAGAAGCTAACTATGGCTACACCTTC.

The V gene is TRBV6-1, the J gene TRBJ1-5; TRBD1 matches 8 bases. V gave up 2 bases and J gave up 5 bases; unmatched junction bases: 2. Per the germline V gene, CDR1 is MNHNS and CDR2 is SASEGT. The CDR3 runs 14 residues. CDR3 sequence (DNA): TGTGCCAGCAGTGAACAGGGGGCCTATCAGCCCCAGCATTTT. Its translation: CASSEQGAYQPQHF.

The CDR3 protein is CAWSPLGLNTGELFF. Here the CDR3 DNA reads TGTGCCTGGAGTCCCTTGGGCCTGAACACCGGGGAGCTGTTTTTT. The chain links TRBV30 to TRBJ2-2; D unclear. This CDR3 has 15 amino acids. Germline values: CDR1 GTSNPN, CDR2 SVGIG (reference sequence). Trimming pared 2 bases from V and 1 base from J, leaving 11 bases between. Together with reference TRBV30 and TRBJ2-2, the CDR3 gives the full variable domain: SQTIHQWPATLVQPVGSPLSLECTVEGTSNPNLYWYRQAAGRGLQLLFYSVGIGQISSEVPQNLSASRPQDRQFILSSKKLLLSDSGFYLCAWSPLGLNTGELFFGEGSRLTVL.

The DNA for the CDR3 is TGCAGCCCCCGGGTGCACTTAACGAATGAGCAGTTCTTC. Its translation is CSPRVHLTNEQFF. The gene calls are TRBV29-1 and TRBJ2-1, with D unresolved. CDR3 length equals 13 residues. V lost 8 bases and J 7 bases, leaving 18 bases between the germline ends. Germline values: CDR1 SQVTM, CDR2 ANQGSEA.

The V and J genes are TRBV29-1 and TRBJ2-1; no firm D call. CDR3 length: 13 residues. Germline V gene lookup returns CDR1 SQVTM and CDR2 ANQGSEA. V was trimmed by 6 bases and J by 1 base, leaving 10 bases between them. The CDR3 DNA reads as TGCAGCGTAGCCGATACGTCCTACAATGAGCAGTTCTTC. Amino acid sequence: CSVADTSYNEQFF.

A word on this clone: At the DNA level, this CDR3 is encoded by other sequences in the same sample as well. V gene TRBV19 combines with J gene TRBJ2-7; D is uncertain. CDR3 length: 13 amino acids. Trimming took off 3 bases at V and 5 bases at J, with 11 bases between the two ends. Per the germline V gene, CDR1 is LNHDA and CDR2 is SQIVND (reference sequence). Here the CDR3 DNA reads TGTGCCAGTAGTATTGCGGACGGCGACGAGCAGTACTTC. This encodes CASSIADGDEQYF.

The chain links TRBV19 to TRBJ2-2; unclear D gene. Trimming stripped 6 bases from V and 2 bases from J, with 7 bases between. The CDR3 sequence is 13 residues long. The germline gives CDR1 LNHDA, CDR2 SQIVND (reference sequence). The CDR3 loop reads CASSGRNTGELFF. The CDR3, as DNA: TGTGCCAGTAGCGGCCGTAACACCGGGGAGCTGTTTTTT. The variable domain in full, with the rest retrieved from reference TRBV19 and TRBJ2-2, is DGGITQSPKYLFRKEGQNVTLSCEQNLNHDAMYWYRQDPGQGLRLIYYSQIVNDFQKGDIAEGYSVSREKKESFPLTVTSAQKNPTAFYLCASSGRNTGELFFGEGSRLTVL.

The gene calls are TRBV9 and TRBJ1-2; 7 nucleotides match TRBD1. Unmatched junction bases numbered 9, after V lost 3 bases and J lost 4 bases. Germline lookup yields CDR1 SGDLS and CDR2 YYNGEE. The CDR3 extends over 15 amino acids. For the CDR3, the DNA is TGTGCCAGCAGCGCCTTAAAAGGACAGGCCTATGGCTACACCTTC. Its translation: CASSALKGQAYGYTF.

V is TRBV7-6 and J is TRBJ2-3; no reliable D call. The V gene's germline CDR1 is SGHVS and CDR2 FNYEAQ. The CDR3 is 13 amino acids. The germline V and J ends were trimmed by 2 bases and 4 bases, with 7 bases remaining between them. The CDR3 region has the DNA TGTGCCAGCAGCTTACACCTGGCAGATACGCAGTATTTT. This encodes CASSLHLADTQYF.

This clone appeared once. The genes are TRBV13 and TRBJ2-3, with D perhaps matching TRBD1 (5 bases). From germline, CDR1 is PRHDT and CDR2 FYEKMQ (reference sequence). The CDR3 is 14 residues long. The V end lost 3 bases, the J end lost 2 bases, and 9 bases lay between the germline ends. The CDR3 is CASSFGHNTDTQYF. CDR3 DNA: TGTGCCAGCAGCTTTGGACACAACACAGATACGCAGTATTTT.

The chain recombines TRBV18 with TRBJ1-3; 8 bases are a match to TRBD1. V lost 3 bases, J lost 0 bases, and 4 bases stayed unmatched. In germline, CDR1 is KGHSH, CDR2 LQKENI. The CDR3 loop spans 16 amino acids. In DNA, the CDR3 is TGTGCCAGCTCACCGGACAGGGCCGACTCTGGAAACACCATATATTTT. Translating gives CASSPDRADSGNTIYF.

The chain combines TRBV27 with TRBJ1-5; a weak D match, TRBD1 (5 bases). The CDR3 is 17 residues long. The V end lost 5 bases, the J end lost 2 bases, and 19 bases lay between the germline ends. CDR1 MNHEY and CDR2 SMNVEV come from the germline V gene (reference sequence). CDR3 coding DNA: TGTGCCAGCAGTCCCCTCCTCGGGGGGTGGGGCAATCAGCCCCAGCATTTT. It translates to CASSPLLGGWGNQPQHF.

The genes are TRBV6-5 and TRBJ2-3; a possible D gene is TRBD1 (6 bases). Germline lookup yields CDR1 MNHEY and CDR2 SVGAGI. V was pared by 6 bases and J by 2 bases, with 12 bases between. The CDR3 is 14 amino acids. The CDR3 loop is CASRQYRDTDTQYF. The CDR3 DNA follows: TGTGCCAGCAGGCAGTACAGGGACACAGATACGCAGTATTTT.

The chain is built from TRBV7-2 and TRBJ2-1; 7 positions agree with TRBD2. Germline V gives CDR1 SGHTA, CDR2 FQGNSA. After removal of 5 bases from V and 6 bases from J, the junction contained 22 bases not matched to a gene. The CDR3 is 19 amino acids. CDR3 residues: CASSRYRGSAGVGGNEQFF. The CDR3 coding sequence is TGTGCCAGCAGCCGTTATAGGGGCTCGGCGGGAGTGGGAGGCAATGAGCAGTTCTTC.

The CDR3 here is CASSWTGQGGDQETQYF. The CDR3 region has the DNA TGTGCCAGCAGCTGGACTGGACAGGGTGGGGACCAAGAGACCCAGTACTTC. V is TRBV5-4 and J is TRBJ2-5; 8 bases map to TRBD1. The junction had 10 bases not matched to a gene; V was cut back by 3 bases and J by 0 bases. This CDR3 region has 17 residues. CDR1 is SGHNT, CDR2 YYREEE, per germline (reference sequence).

The rearrangement uses TRBV2 and TRBJ1-1; the D is unclear. The V gene's germline CDR1 is SNHLY and CDR2 FYNNEI. Trimming took 8 bases from V and 0 from J, leaving 16 bases between them. The length of the CDR3 is 15 residues. The CDR3 loop is CASHAVREMNTEAFF. CDR3 in DNA: TGTGCCAGCCATGCGGTGAGAGAAATGAACACTGAAGCTTTCTTT. The whole variable domain, filled in from reference TRBV2 and TRBJ1-1, reads EPEVTQTPSHQVTQMGQEVILRCVPISNHLYFYWYRQILGQKVEFLVSFYNNEISEKSEIFDDQFSVERPDGSNFTLKIRSTKLEDSAMYFCASHAVREMNTEAFFGQGTRLTVV.

Only one count was recorded for this clone. The chain recombines TRBV5-1 with TRBJ2-1; D might be TRBD1 (6 bases). The CDR3 runs to 13 residues. Trimming left V 3 bases short and J 7 bases short, with 11 bases between. The germline CDR1 and CDR2 sequences are SGHRS and YFSETQ. The CDR3 region is CASSSTGPNEQFF. CDR3 DNA: TGCGCCAGCAGCTCGACAGGTCCGAATGAGCAGTTCTTC. Full variable domain (remainder filled in from reference TRBV5-1 and TRBJ2-1): KAGVTQTPRYLIKTRGQQVTLSCSPISGHRSVSWYQQTPGQGLQFLFEYFSETQRNKGNFPGRFSGRQFSNSRSEMNVSTLELGDSALYLCASSSTGPNEQFFGPGTRLTVL.

With regard to this clone: At one end the junction does not follow the germline gene, possibly because of a read error. The chain carries TRBV7-7 and TRBJ2-1, with a weak D call TRBD1 (5 bases). From germline, CDR1 is SSHAT and CDR2 FNYEAQ (reference sequence). This CDR3 is built from 17 residues. In DNA, the CDR3 is TGTGCTAGCAGCTTACGGGTAGGGGCCCTATACCTAAGGGAGCAGTTCTTC. Amino acids: CASSLRVGALYLREQFF.